One sample yielded the 23 T cell receptor beta chains listed below, sequenced in a study of TIL therapy for anti-PD-1-resistant metastatic lung cancer. Sequencing used immunoSEQ v3. Libraries were prepared by immunoSEQ multiplex PCR; TCRdb keeps only in-frame clonotypes and omits some of them. The data contain about 7,000 clones, around 57% of them singletons. Noted time point: pre-treatment sample, taken before nivolumab and TIL therapy. Tumor tissue came from excised metastases, mostly pleural nodules or supraclavicular lymph nodes. The specimen comprised tumor tissue, sampled at baseline. These receptors were obtained from a person aged 25-79 years with non-small cell lung cancer.

The gene calls are TRBV10-3 and TRBJ2-7; D possibly corresponds to TRBD1 (5 bases). Germline-derived CDR1 and CDR2 are ENHRY and SYGVKD. The CDR3 is made up of 15 amino acids. Trimming shortened V by 0 bases and J by 1 base, and 10 bases separated the two germline ends. The CDR3 DNA follows: TGTGCCATCAGTGAGTCTCCCCAGGGATCCTACGAGCAGTACTTC. Translation gives CAISESPQGSYEQYF.

The chain's CDR3 is CASSSLERAPYTDTQYF. Written as DNA, the CDR3 is TGTGCCAGCAGCTCTCTCGAGAGGGCACCATACACAGATACGCAGTATTTT. The V and J genes are TRBV7-9 and TRBJ2-3, with D tentatively TRBD2 (5 bases). Looked up from germline, CDR1 is SEHNR and CDR2 is FQNEAQ (reference sequence). This CDR3 comprises 17 residues. The germline V and J ends were trimmed by 4 bases and 2 bases, with 19 bases remaining between them. Looking up the rest from reference TRBV7-9 and TRBJ2-3 gives the full variable domain: DTGVSQNPRHKITKRGQNVTFRCDPISEHNRLYWYRQTLGQGPEFLTYFQNEAQLEKSRLLSDRFSAERPKGSFSTLEIQRTEQGDSAMYLCASSSLERAPYTDTQYFGPGTRLTVL.

This chain joins TRBV7-8 and TRBJ1-1; TRBD1 matches at 8 bases. Germline CDR1 reads SGHVS; CDR2 reads FQNEAQ. Trimming took 4 bases from V and 7 from J; bases not matched to a gene: 11. CDR3 length equals 15 residues. The CDR3 reads CASSSTGRQGIEAFF. The CDR3 DNA reads TGTGCCAGCAGCTCTACCGGAAGACAGGGGATTGAAGCTTTCTTT.

The chain uses TRBV10-3 and TRBJ1-6; tentative D call: TRBD1 (5 bases). V shed 6 bases and J shed 10 bases, with 16 bases lying between them. CDR1 is ENHRY, CDR2 SYGVKD, per germline. CDR3 length: 14 amino acids. DNA of the CDR3: TGTGCCATCAGCCCAGGACCTAGGGGCTCACCCCTCCACTTT. It translates to CAISPGPRGSPLHF.

V gene TRBV7-4 combines with J gene TRBJ1-5; 10 nucleotides align to TRBD1. Trimming took 4 bases from V and 5 from J; bases not matched to a gene: 8. The length of the CDR3 is 16 residues. Germline CDR1 reads SGHVT; CDR2 reads SQSDAQ. CDR3 loop: CASSSPGQGNHQPQHF. The CDR3, as DNA: TGTGCCAGCAGCTCGCCGGGACAGGGGAATCATCAGCCCCAGCATTTT. Based on the CDR3 plus reference TRBV7-4 and TRBJ1-5, the full variable domain is GAGVSQSPRYKVAKRGRDVALRCDSISGHVTLYWYRQTLGQGSEVLTYSQSDAQRDKSGRPSGRFSAERPERSVSTLKIQRTEQGDSAVYLCASSSPGQGNHQPQHFGDGTRLSIL.

The chain employs TRBV10-2 and TRBJ2-2; 10 nucleotides line up with TRBD1. Germline CDR1 reads WSHSY; CDR2 reads SAAADI. CDR3 length: 18 residues. The V and J ends lost 3 bases and 0 bases, in that order; junction bases with no gene match: 7. The CDR3 DNA reads TGCGCCAGCAGTGACCTCCCGGGACAGGGGTCGAACACCGGGGAGCTGTTTTTT. It specifies CASSDLPGQGSNTGELFF.

This clone qualifies as medium-sized. V and J are TRBV12-5 and TRBJ1-1, with D unresolved. The length of the CDR3 is 12 residues. Trimming removed 0 bases at V and 6 bases at J, with 5 bases between. Looked up from germline, CDR1 is LGHNT and CDR2 is FRNRAP. This CDR3 is CASGLVVAEAFF. In nucleotides, the CDR3 is TGTGCTAGTGGTTTGGTGGTCGCTGAAGCTTTCTTT.

The chain couples TRBV19 to TRBJ2-1, with 8 nucleotides matching TRBD2. This CDR3 has 17 residues. Per the germline V gene, CDR1 is LNHDA and CDR2 is SQIVND (reference sequence). V shed 5 bases, J shed 5 bases, and the junction held 14 bases outside the gene matches. The CDR3 spells CASSATWGRGGNNEQFF. In DNA, the CDR3 is TGTGCCAGTAGTGCCACTTGGGGACGGGGGGGCAACAATGAGCAGTTCTTC. The variable domain in full, with the rest retrieved from reference TRBV19 and TRBJ2-1, is DGGITQSPKYLFRKEGQNVTLSCEQNLNHDAMYWYRQDPGQGLRLIYYSQIVNDFQKGDIAEGYSVSREKKESFPLTVTSAQKNPTAFYLCASSATWGRGGNNEQFFGPGTRLTVL.

This chain links TRBV6-6 with TRBJ1-5; no firm D call. From germline, CDR1 is MNHNY and CDR2 SVGAGI (reference sequence). V was clipped by 0 bases and J by 0 bases, with 9 bases between them. The CDR3 loop spans 16 amino acids. The CDR3, as DNA: TGTGCCAGCAGTTACTCGATCCCGTATAGCAATCAGCCCCAGCATTTT. Protein: CASSYSIPYSNQPQHF.

V usage is TRBV7-8 and J usage is TRBJ1-2, with D perhaps TRBD1 (6 bases). V shed 5 bases and J shed 1 base, with 20 bases lying between them. Germline CDR1 and CDR2: SGHVS and FQNEAQ. This CDR3 region has 17 residues. In nucleotides, the CDR3 is TGTGCCAGCAGCATCTTGTACAGGGTTGTGGGTAACTATGGCTACACCTTC. Residues: CASSILYRVVGNYGYTF.

J is TRBJ1-1 and V is TRBV28; TRBD1 agrees at 7 bases. CDR3 size: 15 residues. Losses at the gene ends were 5 bases for V and 0 bases for J; bases not matched to a gene: 6. CDR1 is MDHEN, CDR2 SYDVKM, per germline. In nucleotides, the CDR3 is TGTGCCAGCAGTGGGTGGGACAGTTTGAACACTGAAGCTTTCTTT. This sequence encodes CASSGWDSLNTEAFF. The variable domain in full, completed from reference TRBV28 and TRBJ1-1, reads DVKVTQSSRYLVKRTGEKVFLECVQDMDHENMFWYRQDPGLGLRLIYFSYDVKMKEKGDIPEGYSVSREKKERFSLILESASTNQTSMYLCASSGWDSLNTEAFFGQGTRLTVV.

This sequence joins TRBV4-3 and TRBJ2-5, with a weak D call TRBD2 (7 bases). Germline V gene data show CDR1 as LGHNA and CDR2 as YSLEER. V gave up 0 bases and J gave up 7 bases, with 15 bases separating them. This CDR3 has 15 amino acids. The CDR3 here is CASSQDSRGAGTQYF. In nucleotides, the CDR3 is TGCGCCAGCAGCCAAGATAGCCGGGGGGCAGGGACCCAGTACTTC.

The chain uses TRBV12-3 or TRBV12-4 and TRBJ2-7; D is unclear. The CDR3 is 13 amino acids. V lost 5 bases to trimming and J lost 5 bases, with 13 bases between them. CDR3 protein: CASSPQLSHEQYF. CDR3 in DNA: TGTGCCAGCAGTCCCCAGTTGAGCCACGAGCAGTACTTC.

V usage is TRBV6-5 and J usage is TRBJ1-1; D is ambiguous. Germline V gives CDR1 MNHEY, CDR2 SVGAGI. This CDR3 is 11 amino acids long. Trimming left V 6 bases short and J 1 base short, with 3 bases between. The CDR3 DNA reads TGTGCCAGCAGGAAGAACACTGAAGCTTTCTTT. Translated: CASRKNTEAFF.

In this sample, this clone turned up a few times. V gene TRBV18 combines with J gene TRBJ1-5; 7 bases are a match to TRBD1. V was clipped by 3 bases and J by 1 base; unmatched bases: 15. From germline, CDR1 is KGHSH and CDR2 LQKENI. The CDR3 is 19 residues long. CDR3 nucleotides: TGTGCCAGCTCACCCCAACCCCTCAACAGGGGAAGGAGCAATCAGCCCCAGCATTTT. It encodes CASSPQPLNRGRSNQPQHF.

The chain recombines TRBV29-1 with TRBJ2-7; no definite D call. Trimming removed 5 bases at V and 0 bases at J, with 11 bases between. The germline CDR1 and CDR2 sequences are SQVTM and ANQGSEA. CDR3 length: 13 amino acids. The CDR3 sequence is CSVQGTSSYEQYF. CDR3 DNA: TGCAGCGTTCAAGGTACAAGCTCCTACGAGCAGTACTTC.

The V gene is TRBV5-1, the J gene TRBJ2-3; 8 bases map to TRBD1. The CDR3 has 14 amino acids. J was trimmed by 4 bases and V by 3 bases; bases with no gene match: 4. CDR1 SGHRS and CDR2 YFSETQ come from the germline V gene. CDR3 sequence reads: CASSSDRVADTQYF. DNA of the CDR3: TGCGCCAGCAGCTCGGACAGGGTAGCAGATACGCAGTATTTT.

The gene calls are TRBV5-4 and TRBJ2-7; D may be TRBD1 or TRBD2 (5 bases each). There are 15 residues in the CDR3. V lost 2 bases, J lost 2 bases, and 14 bases lay in between. Germline V CDR1 and CDR2: SGHNT, YYREEE (reference sequence). The CDR3: CASSLGWSGPYEQYF. The CDR3 DNA reads as TGTGCCAGCAGCTTAGGATGGTCGGGACCCTACGAGCAGTACTTC.

This chain uses TRBV28 with TRBJ2-2, with 8 bases identical to TRBD1. CDR1 MDHEN and CDR2 SYDVKM come from the germline V gene. The CDR3 is made up of 19 amino acids. V lost 5 bases and J lost 6; bases outside the gene matches: 20. The CDR3, as DNA: TGTGCCAGCAGTCCCTCCAGGGGGCGGCTTTATTTGGGATCCGGGGAGCTGTTTTTT. Its protein product is CASSPSRGRLYLGSGELFF.

The chain couples TRBV5-1 to TRBJ1-2, with D perhaps matching TRBD1 (5 bases). Trimming removed 6 bases at V and 3 bases at J, with 12 bases between. The CDR3 is 13 amino acids. Germline assignment: CDR1 SGHRS and CDR2 YFSETQ. CDR3 in DNA: TGCGCCAGCACCCCGGGGGTGGACTATGGCTACACCTTC. It translates to CASTPGVDYGYTF. Full variable domain (missing parts from reference TRBV5-1 and TRBJ1-2): KAGVTQTPRYLIKTRGQQVTLSCSPISGHRSVSWYQQTPGQGLQFLFEYFSETQRNKGNFPGRFSGRQFSNSRSEMNVSTLELGDSALYLCASTPGVDYGYTFGSGTRLTVV.

This clone appeared a single time. The CDR3 DNA sequence: TGTGCCAGCTCACCGTGGGATACGCAGTATTTT. Its translation: CASSPWDTQYF. This rearrangement joins TRBV18 to TRBJ2-3; D gene ambiguous. V lost 3 bases to trimming and J lost 6 bases, with 4 bases between them. Germline CDR1 KGHSH, CDR2 LQKENI. This CDR3 is 11 amino acids long.

This clone was observed a few times. The chain recombines TRBV30 with TRBJ1-6; D is undetermined. Germline V gives CDR1 GTSNPN, CDR2 SVGIG (reference sequence). Trimming pared 3 bases from V and 1 base from J, leaving 7 bases between. This CDR3 has 14 amino acids. This CDR3 is CAWSVRSYNSPLHF. In DNA, the CDR3 is TGTGCCTGGAGCGTAAGATCCTATAATTCACCCCTCCACTTT.

The table lists this clone with a few counts. Other nucleotide sequences in the sample specify the same CDR3. The chain couples TRBV9 to TRBJ2-7; 7 nucleotides align to TRBD1. Germline trimming cut 3 bases from V and 2 bases from J; bases unmatched to any gene: 2. The CDR3 totals 13 residues. CDR1 and CDR2 (germline): SGDLS, YYNGEE. The CDR3 region is CASSGQGAYEQYF. CDR3 DNA: TGTGCCAGCAGCGGGCAGGGGGCCTACGAGCAGTACTTC.